The rows below give T cell receptor beta chains drawn from one sample of a study of blood T cell repertoires in COVID-19. Method: immunoSEQ multiplex PCR; TCRdb's copy keeps in-frame clones and lacks some. The sample lists about 140,000 clones, nearly 90% occurring once. The specimen was peripheral blood. The receptors here all came from a man aged 70-80 years with acute or convalescent COVID-19. The CDR3 runs from the conserved cysteine through the conserved F or W. The D gene is left open where the match is weak. The size field is filled for only some rows; it gives once, few, many or a size class.

J	V	D	size	CDR3	DNA
TRBJ2-5	TRBV5-4	-	-	CASSLLRAQTQYF	TGTGCCAGCAGCTTGCTCAGGGCTCAGACCCAGTACTTC
TRBJ1-4	TRBV7-6	-	-	CASSLGGVVAGEKLFF	TGTGCCAGCAGCTTAGGGGGGGTCGTGGCAGGTGAAAAACTGTTTTTT
TRBJ1-6	TRBV3-1/TRBV3-2	-	-	CASSQLSGKGNSPLHF	TGTGCCAGCAGCCAACTATCCGGGAAAGGAAATTCACCCCTCCACTTT
TRBJ2-1	TRBV7-3	-	-	CASTLQAGSQGEQFF	TGTGCCAGCACCCTCCAGGCGGGAAGTCAGGGAGAGCAGTTCTTC
TRBJ2-1	TRBV7-6	TRBD1	-	CASSFRTGQGYNEQFF	TGTGCCAGCAGCTTTCGGACGGGACAGGGCTACAATGAGCAGTTCTTC
TRBJ1-1	TRBV7-9	-	-	CASSPKPSTGMNTEAFF	TGTGCCAGCAGCCCGAAACCATCGACGGGGATGAACACTGAAGCTTTCTTT
TRBJ1-4	TRBV5-8	TRBD1	-	CASSLRDRAVGKLFF	TGTGCCAGCAGCTTGAGGGACAGGGCTGTCGGAAAACTGTTTTTT
TRBJ2-1	TRBV3-1/TRBV3-2	TRBD2	-	CASITAGGHEQFF	TGTGCCAGCATAACGGCGGGGGGGCATGAGCAGTTCTTC
TRBJ1-2	TRBV10-3	-	-	CAISESQERGYTF	TGTGCCATCAGTGAGTCTCAGGAACGCGGCTACACCTTC
TRBJ1-2	TRBV30	-	-	CAWSVRNLQHYGYTF	TGTGCCTGGAGTGTACGTAATTTACAACACTATGGCTACACCTTC
TRBJ1-1	TRBV5-1	-	-	CASSLGLSNRFEKAFF	TGCGCCAGCAGCTTGGGGCTTAGTAACAGATTCGAGAAAGCTTTCTTT
TRBJ1-1	TRBV27	TRBD1	-	CASSPGTGGLWMNTEAFF	TGTGCCAGCAGTCCGGGGACAGGGGGCCTTTGGATGAACACTGAAGCTTTCTTT
TRBJ1-2	TRBV5-1	TRBD1	-	CASSSGQGTNYGYTF	TGCGCCAGCAGCTCCGGACAGGGTACTAACTATGGCTACACCTTC
TRBJ1-1	TRBV6-5	-	-	CASTRGMNTEAFF	TGTGCCAGCACCAGGGGAATGAACACTGAAGCTTTCTTT
TRBJ2-5	TRBV11-2	TRBD1	-	CASSSSLGTGETQYF	TGTGCCAGCAGCTCCTCTCTCGGGACAGGGGAGACCCAGTACTTC
TRBJ1-1	TRBV5-1	TRBD1	-	CASSSQGLSDTEAFF	TGCGCCAGCAGCTCACAGGGGCTCTCCGACACTGAAGCTTTCTTT
TRBJ2-6	TRBV7-7	TRBD1	-	CASSPRTGGPGANVLTF	TGTGCCAGCAGCCCCCGGACAGGGGGCCCTGGGGCCAACGTCCTGACTTTC
TRBJ2-1	TRBV5-1	-	-	CASSYETGNEQFF	TGCGCCAGCAGCTATGAGACTGGGAATGAGCAGTTCTTC
TRBJ1-5	TRBV28	TRBD1	-	CASSNLAGTVNQPQHF	TGTGCCAGCAGTAACCTCGCCGGGACAGTCAATCAGCCCCAGCATTTT
TRBJ1-3	TRBV7-9	-	few	CASSLAAAVGNTIYF	TGTGCCAGCAGCTTAGCGGCGGCTGTTGGAAACACCATATATTTT
TRBJ2-7	TRBV7-8	TRBD2	-	CASSPRLAGGTYEQYF	TGTGCCAGCAGCCCCCGGCTAGCGGGGGGAACCTACGAGCAGTACTTC
TRBJ1-1	TRBV5-4	-	-	CASSEEDRGNTEAFF	TGTGCCAGCAGCGAAGAAGACAGAGGGAACACTGAAGCTTTCTTT
TRBJ1-6	TRBV11-2	TRBD1	-	CASSFLLATGGDSPLHF	TGTGCCAGCAGCTTCCTCCTAGCGACAGGGGGCGATTCACCCCTCCACTTT
TRBJ2-2	TRBV14	-	-	CASSQGLAINTGELFF	TGTGCCAGCAGCCAAGGATTAGCGATAAACACCGGGGAGCTGTTTTTT
TRBJ2-7	TRBV6-1	TRBD1	-	CASSEGTGRREEGYEQYF	TGTGCCAGCAGTGAAGGGACAGGGAGGCGGGAAGAGGGATACGAGCAGTACTTC
TRBJ1-1	TRBV6-5	TRBD1	few	CASEDRGLNTEAFF	TGTGCCAGCGAGGACAGGGGGTTGAACACTGAAGCTTTCTTT
TRBJ2-7	TRBV28	TRBD1	-	CASSAPGQGANYEQYF	TGTGCCAGCAGTGCCCCCGGACAGGGGGCAAACTACGAGCAGTACTTC
TRBJ1-6	TRBV6-1	-	-	CASSDKSSYNSPLHF	TGTGCCAGCAGTGACAAGAGCTCCTATAATTCACCCCTCCACTTT
TRBJ1-1	TRBV10-3	TRBD1	-	CAIRPRGTENTEAFF	TGTGCCATCAGGCCCCGGGGGACAGAGAACACTGAAGCTTTCTTT
TRBJ1-2	TRBV7-2	-	-	CASRNKVGVPYGYTF	TGTGCCAGCAGAAACAAAGTCGGGGTACCCTATGGCTACACCTTC
TRBJ1-3	TRBV5-1	-	-	CASSLSGRGSGNTIYF	TGCGCCAGCAGCTTGAGCGGACGGGGCTCTGGAAACACCATATATTTT
TRBJ1-2	TRBV27	TRBD1	-	CASRAPGQGPLYGYTF	TGTGCCAGCAGAGCCCCGGGACAGGGACCACTCTATGGCTACACCTTC
TRBJ1-1	TRBV28	TRBD1	-	CASSFLSGQGAFF	TGTGCCAGCAGTTTCCTATCGGGACAGGGGGCTTTCTTT
TRBJ2-2	TRBV19	-	-	CASSISGGTGELFF	TGTGCCAGTAGTATTAGCGGAGGCACCGGGGAGCTGTTTTTT
TRBJ1-1	TRBV28	-	-	CATYRNTEAFF	TGTGCCACCTATAGGAACACTGAAGCTTTCTTT
TRBJ2-3	TRBV4-2	TRBD2	-	CASSQESGGTDTQYF	TGTGCCAGCAGCCAAGAAAGCGGGGGCACAGATACGCAGTATTTT
TRBJ1-2	TRBV5-1	-	-	CASSETTGVEYGYTF	TGCGCCAGCAGCGAAACGACGGGAGTGGAGTATGGCTACACCTTC
TRBJ2-3	TRBV18	TRBD2	-	CASSQQQAGVTDTQYF	TGTGCCAGCTCGCAACAGCAGGCGGGGGTAACAGATACGCAGTATTTT
TRBJ1-6	TRBV27	-	-	CASSPRQLPNSPLHF	TGTGCCAGCAGTCCACGACAACTTCCGAATTCACCCCTCCACTTT
TRBJ2-7	TRBV6-2/TRBV6-3	TRBD2	-	CASSYPSGPVSYEQYF	TGTGCCAGCAGTTACCCTAGCGGGCCGGTCTCCTACGAGCAGTACTTC
TRBJ1-2	TRBV28	-	-	CASSSSRGSYGYTF	TGTGCCAGCAGTTCTTCCAGGGGCAGCTATGGCTACACCTTC
TRBJ2-3	TRBV5-1	-	-	CASGTGPSTDTQYF	TGCGCCAGCGGAACAGGGCCAAGCACAGATACGCAGTATTTT
TRBJ1-6	TRBV6-5	TRBD1	-	CASSSGGATYNSPLHF	TGTGCCAGCAGTTCAGGGGGCGCTACCTATAATTCACCCCTCCACTTT
TRBJ1-1	TRBV3-1/TRBV3-2	TRBD1	-	CASSQDRVGALTEAFF	TGTGCCAGCAGCCAGGACAGGGTTGGGGCTCTCACTGAAGCTTTCTTT
TRBJ2-1	TRBV5-1	-	-	CASSLDPVGLNNEQFF	TGCGCCAGCAGCTTGGACCCCGTTGGACTCAACAATGAGCAGTTCTTC
TRBJ1-2	TRBV12-3/TRBV12-4	TRBD1	-	CASSPGTGYGYTF	TGTGCCAGCAGTCCGGGGACAGGGTATGGCTACACCTTC